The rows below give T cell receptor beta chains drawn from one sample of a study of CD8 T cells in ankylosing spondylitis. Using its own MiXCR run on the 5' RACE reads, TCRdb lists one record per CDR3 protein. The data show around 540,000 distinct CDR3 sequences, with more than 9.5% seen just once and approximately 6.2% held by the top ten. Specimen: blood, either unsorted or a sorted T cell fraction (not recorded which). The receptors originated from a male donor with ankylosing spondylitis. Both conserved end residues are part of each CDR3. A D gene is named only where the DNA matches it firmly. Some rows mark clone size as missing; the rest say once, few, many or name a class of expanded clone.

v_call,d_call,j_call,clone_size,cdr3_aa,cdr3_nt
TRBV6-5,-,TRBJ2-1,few,CASSFTKRNEQFF,TGTGCCAGCAGTTTCACCAAGCGGAATGAGCAGTTCTTC
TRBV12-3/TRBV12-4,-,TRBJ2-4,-,CASTSQNIQYF,TGTGCCAGCACCTCACAAAACATTCAGTACTTC
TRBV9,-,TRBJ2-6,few,CASSAAGANVLTF,TGTGCCAGCAGCGCCGCTGGGGCCAACGTCCTGACTTTC
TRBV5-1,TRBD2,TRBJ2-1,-,CASSFGREGRNEQFF,TGCGCCAGCAGCTTTGGACGGGAGGGCCGGAATGAGCAGTTCTTC
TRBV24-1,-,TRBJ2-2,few,CATSDPAGVYTGELFF,TGTGCCACCAGTGATCCAGCCGGGGTATACACCGGGGAGCTGTTTTTT
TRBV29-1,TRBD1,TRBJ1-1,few,CSVEQTGAPTEAFF,TGCAGCGTTGAACAGACAGGGGCGCCCACTGAAGCTTTCTTT
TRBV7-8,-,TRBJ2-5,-,CASSLRPPVETQYF,TGTGCCAGCAGCCTTAGACCCCCTGTAGAGACCCAGTACTTC
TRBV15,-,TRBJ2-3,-,CATSRDVGTDTQYF,TGTGCCACCAGCAGAGATGTAGGCACAGATACGCAGTATTTT
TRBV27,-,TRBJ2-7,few,CASSWNRELKQQYF,TGTGCCAGCTCATGGAACAGGGAGCTTAAGCAGCAGTACTTC
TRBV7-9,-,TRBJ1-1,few,CASTSWVNTEAFF,TGTGCCAGCACCTCCTGGGTGAACACTGAAGCTTTCTTT
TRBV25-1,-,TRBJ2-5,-,CASRSQETQYF,TGTGCCAGCCGAAGCCAAGAGACCCAGTACTTC
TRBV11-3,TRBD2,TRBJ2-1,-,CASSLPTGLAGANEQFF,TGTGCCAGCAGCCTCCCAACCGGACTAGCGGGAGCTAATGAGCAGTTCTTC
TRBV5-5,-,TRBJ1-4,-,CASSLSGWGEKLFF,TGTGCCAGCAGCTTATCGGGTTGGGGAGAAAAACTGTTTTTT
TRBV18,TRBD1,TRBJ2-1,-,CASSSRQGVNNEQFF,TGTGCCAGCTCATCTCGACAGGGGGTAAACAATGAGCAGTTCTTC
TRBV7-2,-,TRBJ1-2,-,CASSLVILDGYTF,TGTGCCAGCAGTTTAGTGATCTTGGATGGCTACACCTTC
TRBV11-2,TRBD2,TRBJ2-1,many,CASSSLAGAYNEQFF,TGTGCCAGCAGTTCTCTAGCGGGGGCCTACAATGAGCAGTTCTTC
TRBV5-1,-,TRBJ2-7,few,CASSGDNYEQYF,TGCGCCAGCAGCGGTGACAACTACGAGCAGTACTTC
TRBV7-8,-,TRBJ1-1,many,CASSRPERRVNEAFF,TGTGCCAGCAGCAGGCCGGAGCGGCGGGTAAATGAAGCTTTCTTT
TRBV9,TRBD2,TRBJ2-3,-,CASSVTSGRAVDTQYF,TGTGCCAGCAGCGTCACTAGCGGGAGGGCCGTGGATACGCAGTATTTT
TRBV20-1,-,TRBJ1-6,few,CSAREGGNSPLHF,TGCAGTGCTAGAGAAGGGGGAAATTCACCCCTCCACTTT
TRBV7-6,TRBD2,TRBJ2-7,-,CASSPTAMRSSGRREQYF,TGTGCCAGCAGCCCCACAGCGATGAGGTCTAGCGGGAGGCGCGAGCAGTACTTC
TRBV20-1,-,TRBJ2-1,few,CSARGAGRGNEQFF,TGCAGTGCTAGAGGGGCGGGCCGTGGCAATGAGCAGTTCTTC
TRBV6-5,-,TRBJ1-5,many,CASSYSSGGSNQPQHF,TGTGCCAGCAGTTACTCGTCCGGGGGGAGCAATCAGCCCCAGCATTTT
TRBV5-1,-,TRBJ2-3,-,CASSAGFTSTDTQYF,TGCGCCAGCAGCGCGGGGTTCACTAGCACAGATACGCAGTATTTT
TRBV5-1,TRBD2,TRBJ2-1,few,CASSPQGAGDNEQFF,TGCGCCAGCAGCCCCCAGGGAGCGGGGGACAATGAGCAGTTCTTC
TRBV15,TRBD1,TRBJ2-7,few,CATSRRQGRFYEQYF,TGTGCCACCAGCAGGAGACAGGGGCGGTTTTACGAGCAGTACTTC
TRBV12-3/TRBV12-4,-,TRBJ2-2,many,CASSFDRGSGGELFF,TGTGCCAGCAGTTTTGATAGGGGCAGTGGCGGGGAGCTGTTTTTT